The 2 T cell receptor beta chains reported below all come from one sample, sequenced in a study of OX40 agonist ivuxolimab in advanced cancers. TCRdb keeps only in-frame clones here, not all; method: immunoSEQ multiplex PCR. Of approximately 50,000 clones in the sample, 80% were seen once. The material was CD4+ or CD8+ T cells sorted from blood, obtained in a trial of the OX40 agonist ivuxolimab. Receptor source: an adult with an advanced solid tumor such as melanoma, head and neck, liver or kidney cancer.

The J gene is TRBJ2-1, the V gene TRBV27, with TRBD2 matching 9 bases. With V trimmed by 7 bases and J by 7 bases, 8 bases remained unmatched. Per germline, CDR1 MNHEY and CDR2 SMNVEV (reference sequence). The CDR3 has 14 amino acids. Here the CDR3 reads CASIKAGGRNEQFF. The CDR3 region has the DNA TGTGCCAGCATCAAGGCGGGAGGGAGGAATGAGCAGTTCTTC.

J is TRBJ1-1 and V is TRBV6-6; D gene unclear. The CDR3 sequence is 13 residues long. V was cut by 9 bases and J by 1 base, with 12 bases left in between. Germline CDR1 MNHNY, CDR2 SVGAGI (reference sequence). CDR3 sequence: CASNLWPNTEAFF. The DNA of the CDR3 is TGTGCCAGTAACCTCTGGCCGAACACTGAAGCTTTCTTT.